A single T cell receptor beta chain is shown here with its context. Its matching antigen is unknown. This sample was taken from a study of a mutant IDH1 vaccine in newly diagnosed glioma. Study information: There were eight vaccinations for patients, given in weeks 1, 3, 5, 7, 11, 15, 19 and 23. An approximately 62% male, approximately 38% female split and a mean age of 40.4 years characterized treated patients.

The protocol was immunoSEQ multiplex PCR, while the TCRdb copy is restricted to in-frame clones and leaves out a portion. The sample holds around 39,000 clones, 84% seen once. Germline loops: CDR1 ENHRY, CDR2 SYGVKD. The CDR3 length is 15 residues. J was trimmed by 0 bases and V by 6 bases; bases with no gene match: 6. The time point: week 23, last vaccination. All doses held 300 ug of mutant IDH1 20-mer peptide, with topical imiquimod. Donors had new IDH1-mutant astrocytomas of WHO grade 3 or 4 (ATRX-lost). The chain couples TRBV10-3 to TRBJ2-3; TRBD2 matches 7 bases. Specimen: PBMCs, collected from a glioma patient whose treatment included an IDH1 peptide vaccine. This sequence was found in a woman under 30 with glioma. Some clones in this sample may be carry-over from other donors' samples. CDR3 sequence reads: CAIRSTSRSTDTQYF. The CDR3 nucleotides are TGTGCCATCAGATCGACTAGCCGTAGCACAGATACGCAGTATTTT.